What follows is one T cell receptor beta chain and its context. The germline V gene has CDR1 ENHRY and CDR2 SYGVKD. V was shortened by 9 bases and J by 2 bases, with 13 bases between the two germline ends. The CDR3 loop spans 14 amino acids. These data originate in a study of T cell changes during pregnancy in multiple sclerosis. Sequencing was performed with immunoSEQ multiplex PCR; in TCRdb, only in-frame clones are kept and a portion is missing. This sample carries approximately 83,000 clones, over 80% of them seen once, and the ten largest clones take roughly 4%. The receptor was derived from a female donor with multiple sclerosis, enrolled in a pregnancy study. V gene TRBV10-3 combines with J gene TRBJ2-2; the D gene is possibly TRBD1 (6 bases). The sample in question was peripheral blood, obtained in the first trimester of pregnancy. Written as DNA, the CDR3 is TGTGCCATGAGAGGGGGACAAAACACCGGGGAGCTGTTTTTT. It specifies CAMRGGQNTGELFF.